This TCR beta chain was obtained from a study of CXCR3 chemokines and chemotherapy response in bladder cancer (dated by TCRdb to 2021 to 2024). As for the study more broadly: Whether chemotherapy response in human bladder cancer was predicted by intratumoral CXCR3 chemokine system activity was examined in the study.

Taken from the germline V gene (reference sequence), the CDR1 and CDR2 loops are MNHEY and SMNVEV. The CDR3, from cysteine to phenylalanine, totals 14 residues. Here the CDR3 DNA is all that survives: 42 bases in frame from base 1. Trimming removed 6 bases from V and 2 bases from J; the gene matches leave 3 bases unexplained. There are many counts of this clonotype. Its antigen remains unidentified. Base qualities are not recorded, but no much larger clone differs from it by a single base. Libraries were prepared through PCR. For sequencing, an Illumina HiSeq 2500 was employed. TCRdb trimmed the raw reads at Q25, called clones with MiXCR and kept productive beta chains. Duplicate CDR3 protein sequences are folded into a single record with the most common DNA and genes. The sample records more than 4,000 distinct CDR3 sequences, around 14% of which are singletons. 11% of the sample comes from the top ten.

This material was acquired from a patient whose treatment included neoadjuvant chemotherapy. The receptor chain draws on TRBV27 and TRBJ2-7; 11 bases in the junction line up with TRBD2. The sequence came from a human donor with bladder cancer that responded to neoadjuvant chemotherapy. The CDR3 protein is CASSGLAGPYEQYF. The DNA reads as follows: TGTGCCAGCAGCGGACTAGCGGGCCCCTACGAGCAGTACTTC.